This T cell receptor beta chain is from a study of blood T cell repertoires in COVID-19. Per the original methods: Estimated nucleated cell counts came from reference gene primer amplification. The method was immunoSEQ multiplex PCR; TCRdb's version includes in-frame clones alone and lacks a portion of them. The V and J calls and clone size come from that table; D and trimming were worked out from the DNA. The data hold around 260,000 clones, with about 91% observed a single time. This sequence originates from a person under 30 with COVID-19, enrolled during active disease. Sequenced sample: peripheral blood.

CDR3 in amino acids: CASSETPGTSGYNEQFF. The DNA of the CDR3 is TGTGCCAGCAGCGAGACCCCCGGGACTAGCGGGTACAATGAGCAGTTCTTC. V and J are TRBV9 and TRBJ2-1; 12 nucleotides match TRBD2. Trimming cost V 3 bases and J 4 bases; bases outside gene matches: 8. The CDR3 covers 17 residues. The germline V gene has CDR1 SGDLS and CDR2 YYNGEE.